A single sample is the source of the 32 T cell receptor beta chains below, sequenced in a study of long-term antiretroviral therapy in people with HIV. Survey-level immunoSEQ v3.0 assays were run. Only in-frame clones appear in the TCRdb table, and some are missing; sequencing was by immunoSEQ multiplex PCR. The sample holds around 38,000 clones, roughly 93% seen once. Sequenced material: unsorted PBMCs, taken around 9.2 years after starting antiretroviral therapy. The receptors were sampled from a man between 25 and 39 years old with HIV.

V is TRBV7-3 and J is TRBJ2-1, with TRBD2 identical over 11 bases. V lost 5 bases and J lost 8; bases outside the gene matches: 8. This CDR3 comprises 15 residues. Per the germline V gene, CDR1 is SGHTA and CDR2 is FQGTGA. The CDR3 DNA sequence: TGTGCCAGCAGCCCAGGGACTAGCGGTCGTGATGAGCAGTTCTTC. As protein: CASSPGTSGRDEQFF.

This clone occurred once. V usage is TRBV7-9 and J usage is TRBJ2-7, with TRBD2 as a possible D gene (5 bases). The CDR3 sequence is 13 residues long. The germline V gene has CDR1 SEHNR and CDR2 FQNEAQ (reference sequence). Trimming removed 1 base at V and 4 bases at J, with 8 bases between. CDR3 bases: TGTGCCAGCAGCTTAGGGGAGATATACGAGCAGTACTTC. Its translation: CASSLGEIYEQYF.

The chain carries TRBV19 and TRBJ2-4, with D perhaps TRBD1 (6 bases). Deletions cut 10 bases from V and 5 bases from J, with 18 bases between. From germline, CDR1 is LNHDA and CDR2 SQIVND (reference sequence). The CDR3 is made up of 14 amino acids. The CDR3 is CATKTGYSENIQYF. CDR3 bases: TGTGCCACAAAAACAGGGTATAGTGAAAACATTCAGTACTTC.

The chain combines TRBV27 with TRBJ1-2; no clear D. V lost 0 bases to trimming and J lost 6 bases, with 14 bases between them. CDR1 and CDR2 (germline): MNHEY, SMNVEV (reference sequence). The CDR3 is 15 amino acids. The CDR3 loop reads CASSLSGSFGDGYTF. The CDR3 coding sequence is TGTGCCAGCAGTTTATCGGGTTCCTTTGGGGATGGCTACACCTTC.

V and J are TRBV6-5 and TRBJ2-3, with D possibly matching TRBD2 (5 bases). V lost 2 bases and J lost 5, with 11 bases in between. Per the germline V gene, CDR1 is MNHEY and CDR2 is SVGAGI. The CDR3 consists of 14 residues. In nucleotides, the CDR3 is TGTGCCAGCAGTTACAGGCTAGCTGGAGATACGCAGTATTTT. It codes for CASSYRLAGDTQYF.

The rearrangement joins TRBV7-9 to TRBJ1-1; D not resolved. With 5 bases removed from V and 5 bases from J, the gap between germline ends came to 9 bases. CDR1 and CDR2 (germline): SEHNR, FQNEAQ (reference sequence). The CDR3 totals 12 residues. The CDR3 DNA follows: TGTGCCAGCAGCCGTGTAGGAACTGAAGCTTTCTTT. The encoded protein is CASSRVGTEAFF.

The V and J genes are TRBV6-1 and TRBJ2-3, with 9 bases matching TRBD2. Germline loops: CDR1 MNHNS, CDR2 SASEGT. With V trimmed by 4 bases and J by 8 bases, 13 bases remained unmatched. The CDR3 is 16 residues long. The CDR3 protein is CASSVIAGEQRATQYF. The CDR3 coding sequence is TGTGCCAGCAGTGTTATAGCGGGGGAGCAGCGGGCTACGCAGTATTTT.

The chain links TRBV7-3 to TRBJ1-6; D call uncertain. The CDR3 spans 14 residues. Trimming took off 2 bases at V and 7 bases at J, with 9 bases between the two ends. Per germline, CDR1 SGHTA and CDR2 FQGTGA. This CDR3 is CASSLGEGNSPLHF. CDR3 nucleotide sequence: TGTGCCAGCAGCTTAGGGGAAGGCAATTCACCCCTCCACTTT.

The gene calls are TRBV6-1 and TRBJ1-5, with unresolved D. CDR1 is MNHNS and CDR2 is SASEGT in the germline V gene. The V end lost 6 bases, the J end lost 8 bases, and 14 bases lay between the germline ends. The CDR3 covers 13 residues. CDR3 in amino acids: CASRDRPWEPQHF. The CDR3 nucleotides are TGTGCCAGCAGGGACCGTCCTTGGGAGCCCCAGCATTTT.

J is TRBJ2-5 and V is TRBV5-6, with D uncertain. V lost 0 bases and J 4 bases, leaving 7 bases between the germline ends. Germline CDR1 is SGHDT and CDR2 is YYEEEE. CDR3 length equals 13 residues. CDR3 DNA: TGTGCCAGCAGCTTGGATCCGGGAGAGACCCAGTACTTC. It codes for CASSLDPGETQYF. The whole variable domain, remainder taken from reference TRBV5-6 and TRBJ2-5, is DAGVTQSPTHLIKTRGQQVTLRCSPKSGHDTVSWYQQALGQGPQFIFQYYEEEERQRGNFPDRFSGHQFPNYSSELNVNALLLGDSALYLCASSLDPGETQYFGPGTRLLVL.

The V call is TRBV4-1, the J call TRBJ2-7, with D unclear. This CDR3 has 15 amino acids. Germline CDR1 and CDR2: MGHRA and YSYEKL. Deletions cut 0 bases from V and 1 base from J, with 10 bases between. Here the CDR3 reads CASSQDPSNSYEQYF. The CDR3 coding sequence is TGCGCCAGCAGCCAAGATCCCAGCAATTCCTACGAGCAGTACTTC.

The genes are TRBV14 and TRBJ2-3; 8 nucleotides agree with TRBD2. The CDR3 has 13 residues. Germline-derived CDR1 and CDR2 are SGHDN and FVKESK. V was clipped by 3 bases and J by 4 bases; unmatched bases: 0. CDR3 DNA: TGTGCCAGCAGCCAGACTAGCGCAGATACGCAGTATTTT. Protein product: CASSQTSADTQYF.

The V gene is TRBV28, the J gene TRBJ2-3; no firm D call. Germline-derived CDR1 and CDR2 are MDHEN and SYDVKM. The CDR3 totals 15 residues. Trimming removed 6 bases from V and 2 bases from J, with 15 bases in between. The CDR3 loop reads CASRDFRGYTDTQYF. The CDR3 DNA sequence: TGTGCCAGCAGGGATTTCCGAGGCTACACAGATACGCAGTATTTT.

The CDR3 nucleotides read TGTGCCAGCAGTGACGTGGGGGGCGCAGATACGCAGTATTTT. Protein: CASSDVGGADTQYF. The V call is TRBV6-4, the J call TRBJ2-3; the D call may be TRBD1 or TRBD2 (6 bases each). This CDR3 has 14 residues. The germline V gene encodes CDR1 MRHNA and CDR2 SNTAGT. V was clipped by 2 bases and J by 4 bases, with 10 bases between them.

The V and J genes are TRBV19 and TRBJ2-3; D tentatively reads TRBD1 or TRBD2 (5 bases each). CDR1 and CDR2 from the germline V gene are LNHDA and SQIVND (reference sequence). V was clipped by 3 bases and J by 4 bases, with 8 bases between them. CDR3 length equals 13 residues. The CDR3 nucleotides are TGTGCCAGTAGTATCATGGGGGCAGATACGCAGTATTTT. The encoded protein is CASSIMGADTQYF.

The CDR3 here is CASSLGFSSGANVLTF. The CDR3 DNA follows: TGCGCCAGCAGCTTGGGGTTCAGCTCTGGGGCCAACGTCCTGACTTTC. The chain uses TRBV5-1 and TRBJ2-6, with no clear D. CDR1 and CDR2 (germline): SGHRS, YFSETQ. This CDR3 is 16 amino acids long. With 0 bases removed from V and 0 bases from J, the gap between germline ends came to 7 bases. Full variable domain (remainder filled in from reference TRBV5-1 and TRBJ2-6): KAGVTQTPRYLIKTRGQQVTLSCSPISGHRSVSWYQQTPGQGLQFLFEYFSETQRNKGNFPGRFSGRQFSNSRSEMNVSTLELGDSALYLCASSLGFSSGANVLTFGAGSRLTVL.

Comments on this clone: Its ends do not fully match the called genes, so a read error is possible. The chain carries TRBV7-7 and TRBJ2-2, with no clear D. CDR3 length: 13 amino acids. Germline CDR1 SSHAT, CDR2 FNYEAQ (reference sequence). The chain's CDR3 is CASSPIGPGELFF. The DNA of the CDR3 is TGTGCTAGCAGCCCAATAGGCCCCGGGGAGCTGTTTTTT.

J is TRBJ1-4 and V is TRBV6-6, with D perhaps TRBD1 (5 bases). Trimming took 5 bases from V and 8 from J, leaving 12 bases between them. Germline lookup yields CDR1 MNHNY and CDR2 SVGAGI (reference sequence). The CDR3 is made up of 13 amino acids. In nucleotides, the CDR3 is TGTGCCAGCAGTCCCGGGGCTCTAGAAAAACTGTTTTTT. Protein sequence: CASSPGALEKLFF.

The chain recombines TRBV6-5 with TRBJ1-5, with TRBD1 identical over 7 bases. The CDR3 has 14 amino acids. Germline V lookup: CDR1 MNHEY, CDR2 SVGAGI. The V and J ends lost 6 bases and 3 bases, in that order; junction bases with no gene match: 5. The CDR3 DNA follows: TGTGCCAGCAGGCAAACAGGGGACAATCAGCCCCAGCATTTT. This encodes CASRQTGDNQPQHF.

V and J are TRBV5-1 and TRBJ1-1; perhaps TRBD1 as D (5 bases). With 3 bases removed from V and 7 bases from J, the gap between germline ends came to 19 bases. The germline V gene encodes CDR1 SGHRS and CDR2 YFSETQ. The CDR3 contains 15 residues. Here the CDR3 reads CASSSSALGPLEAFF. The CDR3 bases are TGCGCCAGCAGCTCCTCGGCACTGGGACCCCTTGAAGCTTTCTTT.

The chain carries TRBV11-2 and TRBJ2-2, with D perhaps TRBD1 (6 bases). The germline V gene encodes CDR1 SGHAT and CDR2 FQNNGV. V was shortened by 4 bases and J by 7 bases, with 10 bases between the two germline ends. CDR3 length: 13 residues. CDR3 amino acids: CASSSTGHGELFF. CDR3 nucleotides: TGTGCCAGCAGCTCGACAGGTCACGGGGAGCTGTTTTTT.

The CDR3 DNA sequence: TGTGCCAGCAGTTCTGAGGGGAAGCGGACAGATACGCAGTATTTT. Its translation: CASSSEGKRTDTQYF. The gene calls are TRBV7-3 and TRBJ2-3, with D perhaps TRBD1 or TRBD2 (5 bases each). The V gene's germline CDR1 is SGHTA and CDR2 FQGTGA. V shed 6 bases and J shed 3 bases, with 16 bases lying between them. CDR3 length: 15 amino acids.

The CDR3 region has the DNA TGTGCCACCAGCAGAGAGGGGCACTCTGGGGCCAACGTCCTGACTTTC. Its protein product is CATSREGHSGANVLTF. V usage is TRBV15 and J usage is TRBJ2-6; D may be TRBD1 (5 bases). Germline V CDR1 and CDR2: LNHNV, YYDKDF (reference sequence). Trimming pared 0 bases from V and 0 bases from J, leaving 6 bases between. The CDR3 sequence is 16 residues long.

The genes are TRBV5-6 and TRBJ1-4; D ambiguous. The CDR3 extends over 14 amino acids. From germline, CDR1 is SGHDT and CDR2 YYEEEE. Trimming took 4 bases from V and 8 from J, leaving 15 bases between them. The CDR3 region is CASSPTDGGEKLFF. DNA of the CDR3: TGTGCCAGCAGCCCTACAGATGGAGGGGAAAAACTGTTTTTT.

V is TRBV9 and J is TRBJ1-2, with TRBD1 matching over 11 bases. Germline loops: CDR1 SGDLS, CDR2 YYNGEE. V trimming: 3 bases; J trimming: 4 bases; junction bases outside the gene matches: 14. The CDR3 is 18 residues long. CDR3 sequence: CASSAGGQGATGIYGYTF. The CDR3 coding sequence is TGTGCCAGCAGCGCCGGAGGACAGGGGGCAACGGGGATCTATGGCTACACCTTC. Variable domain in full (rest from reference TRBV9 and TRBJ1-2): DSGVTQTPKHLITATGQRVTLRCSPRSGDLSVYWYQQSLDQGLQFLIQYYNGEERAKGNILERFSAQQFPDLHSELNLSSLELGDSALYFCASSAGGQGATGIYGYTFGSGTRLTVV.

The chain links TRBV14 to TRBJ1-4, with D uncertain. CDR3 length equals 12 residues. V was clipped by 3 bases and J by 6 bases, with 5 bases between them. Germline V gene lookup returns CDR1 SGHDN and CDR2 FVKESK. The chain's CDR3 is CASSQNHEKLFF. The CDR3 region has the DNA TGTGCCAGCAGCCAGAATCATGAAAAACTGTTTTTT.

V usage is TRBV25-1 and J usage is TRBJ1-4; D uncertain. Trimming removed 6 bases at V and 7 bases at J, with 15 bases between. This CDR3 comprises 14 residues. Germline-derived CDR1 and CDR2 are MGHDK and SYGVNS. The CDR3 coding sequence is TGTGCCAGCAGCCCCACTACACCGGGTGAAAAACTGTTTTTT. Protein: CASSPTTPGEKLFF.

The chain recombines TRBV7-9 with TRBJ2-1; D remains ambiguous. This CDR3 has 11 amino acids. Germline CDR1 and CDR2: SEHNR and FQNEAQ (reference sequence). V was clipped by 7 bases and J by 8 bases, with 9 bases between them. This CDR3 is CASIMGYEQFF. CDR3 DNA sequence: TGTGCCAGCATTATGGGGTATGAGCAGTTCTTC.

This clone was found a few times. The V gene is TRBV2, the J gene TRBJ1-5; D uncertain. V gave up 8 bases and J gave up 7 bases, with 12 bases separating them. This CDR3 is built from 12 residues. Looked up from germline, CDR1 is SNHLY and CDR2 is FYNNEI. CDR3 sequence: CASDSTGQPQHF. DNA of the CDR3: TGTGCCAGCGACTCAACTGGGCAGCCCCAGCATTTT.

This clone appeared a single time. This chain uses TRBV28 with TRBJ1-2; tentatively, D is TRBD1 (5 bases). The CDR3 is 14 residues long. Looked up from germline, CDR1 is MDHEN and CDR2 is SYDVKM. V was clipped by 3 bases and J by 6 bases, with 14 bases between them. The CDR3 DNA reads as TGTGCCAGCAGTTTCGGTCAGGGTACAGATGGCTACACCTTC. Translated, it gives CASSFGQGTDGYTF.

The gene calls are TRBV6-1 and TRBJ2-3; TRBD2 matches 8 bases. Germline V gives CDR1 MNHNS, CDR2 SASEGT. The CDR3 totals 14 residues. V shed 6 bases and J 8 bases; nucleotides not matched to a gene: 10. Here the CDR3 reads CASRGGGGSVTQYF. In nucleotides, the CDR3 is TGTGCCAGCAGGGGAGGCGGGGGGTCGGTTACGCAGTATTTT.

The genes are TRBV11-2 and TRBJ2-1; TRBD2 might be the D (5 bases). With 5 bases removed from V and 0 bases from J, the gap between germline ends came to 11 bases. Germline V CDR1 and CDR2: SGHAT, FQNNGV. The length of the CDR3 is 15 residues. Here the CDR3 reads CASSLGDSSYNEQFF. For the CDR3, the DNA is TGTGCCAGCAGCCTGGGAGATAGCTCCTACAATGAGCAGTTCTTC.